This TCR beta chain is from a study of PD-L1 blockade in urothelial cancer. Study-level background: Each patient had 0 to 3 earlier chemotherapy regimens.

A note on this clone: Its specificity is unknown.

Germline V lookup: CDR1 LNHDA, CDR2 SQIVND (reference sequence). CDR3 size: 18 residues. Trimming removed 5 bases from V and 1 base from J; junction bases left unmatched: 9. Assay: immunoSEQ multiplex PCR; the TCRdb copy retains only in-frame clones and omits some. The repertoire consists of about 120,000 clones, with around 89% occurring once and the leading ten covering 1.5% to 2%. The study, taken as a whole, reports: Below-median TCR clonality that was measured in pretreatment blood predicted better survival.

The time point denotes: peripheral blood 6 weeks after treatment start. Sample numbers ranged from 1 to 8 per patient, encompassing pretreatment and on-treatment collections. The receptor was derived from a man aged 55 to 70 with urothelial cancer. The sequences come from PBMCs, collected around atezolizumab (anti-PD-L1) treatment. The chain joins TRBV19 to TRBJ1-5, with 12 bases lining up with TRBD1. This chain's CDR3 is CASSVGKGQGASNQPQHF. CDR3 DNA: TGTGCCAGTAGTGTCGGGAAGGGACAGGGGGCGAGCAATCAGCCCCAGCATTTT. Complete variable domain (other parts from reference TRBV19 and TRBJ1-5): DGGITQSPKYLFRKEGQNVTLSCEQNLNHDAMYWYRQDPGQGLRLIYYSQIVNDFQKGDIAEGYSVSREKKESFPLTVTSAQKNPTAFYLCASSVGKGQGASNQPQHFGDGTRLSIL.